A selection of T cell receptor beta chains follows, all from one sample in a study of regulatory T cells in long-lasting Graves disease. MiXCR, applied by TCRdb to the multiplex PCR reads, yields one record per CDR3 protein. The sample lists some 440,000 distinct CDR3 sequences; about 20% were seen once. This specimen was peripheral blood mononuclear cells (PBMCs), taken when the disease was refractory, from a patient treated with antithyroid drugs. These receptors all come from a female donor with Graves disease. Both conserved end residues are part of each CDR3. The D gene is left open where the match is weak. The size entry is marked missing in some rows and otherwise reads once, few, many or a size class.

>15|TRBJ1-2|many|TRBD1|TRBV30
TGTGCCGCTATTCGCGGACAGGGGGTTTTCTATGGCTACACCTTC
CAAIRGQGVFYGYTF
>16|TRBJ1-2|.|TRBD1|TRBV6-1
TGTGCCAGCAGCGACGGGACAGGACACCCCGGGGGTGGCTACACCTTC
CASSDGTGHPGGGYTF
>13|TRBJ2-2|.|TRBD2|TRBV10-3
TGTGCCACCGGCGGTCTAGCGGCCGGGGAGCTGTTTTTT
CATGGLAAGELFF
>13|TRBJ1-5|many|.|TRBV6-1
TGTGCCAGCAATCAAGGGGTCAATCAGCCCCAGCATTTT
CASNQGVNQPQHF
>16|TRBJ2-1|.|TRBD2|TRBV28
TGTGCCAGCAGTCCCCCAGGGACTAGCGGGACGAATGAGCAGTTCTTC
CASSPPGTSGTNEQFF
>14|TRBJ2-3|.|.|TRBV27
TGTGCCAGCAGGGCAAGTTCTAGCACAGATACGCAGTATTTT
CASRASSSTDTQYF
>16|TRBJ2-3|.|.|TRBV20-1
TGCAGTGCTAGAGTTTCGGGTAGCGGCTATTTCTATACGCAGTATTTT
CSARVSGSGYFYTQYF
>15|TRBJ2-3|few|.|TRBV5-1
TGCGCCAGCAGCTTGGCCGGAGTAGCCGCAGATACGCAGTATTTT
CASSLAGVAADTQYF
>14|TRBJ1-4|.|TRBD1|TRBV6-2/TRBV6-3
TGTGCCAGCAGTTCGGGACAGACTAATGAAAAACTGTTTTTT
CASSSGQTNEKLFF
>16|TRBJ2-2|.|.|TRBV14
TGTGCCAGCAGCCAAGAGAGTGACAGTTACACCGGGGAGCTGTTTTTT
CASSQESDSYTGELFF
>12|TRBJ1-1|many|.|TRBV5-4
TGTGCCAGCAGCTCATCTGTCACTGAAGCTTTCTTT
CASSSSVTEAFF
>13|TRBJ2-7|.|.|TRBV4-1
TGCGCCAGCAGCCAGGGTGGGAAGCGGGAGCAGTACTTC
CASSQGGKREQYF
>13|TRBJ2-7|many|TRBD1|TRBV12-5
TGTGCTAGTGGCTATGGACAGGGTTACGAGCAGTACTTC
CASGYGQGYEQYF
>14|TRBJ1-5|.|TRBD1|TRBV19
TGTGCCAGTAGTATTTCGGCAGGGGGACAGCCCCAGCATTTT
CASSISAGGQPQHF
>13|TRBJ1-3|.|.|TRBV10-3
TGTGCCATCAGTGCACCGACCCAAAACACCATATATTTT
CAISAPTQNTIYF
>13|TRBJ1-4|many|TRBD1|TRBV27
TGTGCCAGCAGTTTCCGGGACAGGGGAGAACTGTTTTTT
CASSFRDRGELFF
>11|TRBJ1-1|.|.|TRBV12-3/TRBV12-4
TGTGCCAGCAGTTTTTCCAGGCAAGCTTTCTTT
CASSFSRQAFF
>13|TRBJ2-7|many|.|TRBV6-1
TGTGCCAGCAGAACGGGACTCACCTACGAGCAGTACTTC
CASRTGLTYEQYF
>14|TRBJ1-2|.|.|TRBV4-2
TGTGCCAGCAGCCAAGATCAGCAGGCTTATCGCTACACCTTC
CASSQDQQAYRYTF
>14|TRBJ1-2|many|.|TRBV18
TGTGCCAGCTCACCACCGATCAGGGAAGGAGGCTACACCTTC
CASSPPIREGGYTF
>14|TRBJ2-5|many|TRBD2|TRBV3-1
TGTGCCAGCAGGACTAGCGGGATTAGAGAGACCCAGTACTTC
CASRTSGIRETQYF
>15|TRBJ2-1|.|.|TRBV12-5
TGTGCTAGTGGTTTGGAAGGGCTTGGCAACAATGAGCAGTTCTTC
CASGLEGLGNNEQFF
>17|TRBJ1-4|.|.|TRBV6-1
TGTGCCAGCAGTCCAAGAACAGGGACCTCCTTTAATGAAAAACTGTTTTTT
CASSPRTGTSFNEKLFF
>16|TRBJ2-7|few|.|TRBV20-1
TGCAGTGCTAGAGGAACCAGGGGACGAGCTATCTACGAGCAGTACTTC
CSARGTRGRAIYEQYF
>15|TRBJ1-2|few|TRBD1|TRBV4-1
TGCGCCAGCAGCCCGAACAGGGGGCAAGGCTATGGCTACACCTTC
CASSPNRGQGYGYTF
>15|TRBJ2-7|few|.|TRBV7-9
TGTGCCAGCAAAGCTCCATCGGGCTCTGGCTACGAGCAGTACTTC
CASKAPSGSGYEQYF
>13|TRBJ2-7|many|.|TRBV15
TGTGCCACCAGCGCTGGACTCACCTACGAGCAGTACTTC
CATSAGLTYEQYF
>14|TRBJ1-1|.|.|TRBV6-1
TGTGCCAGCAGTCAAGTCGGGGTGAACACTGAAGCTTTCTTT
CASSQVGVNTEAFF
>14|TRBJ2-7|many|.|TRBV28
TGTGCCAGCAGTTTTACATCGGGGCCCGACGAGCAGTACTTC
CASSFTSGPDEQYF
>14|TRBJ1-5|.|.|TRBV6-2/TRBV6-3
TGTGCCAGCAGATCTGACAGCTTCAATCAGCCCCAGCATTTT
CASRSDSFNQPQHF
>14|TRBJ2-1|.|.|TRBV28
TGTGCCAGCAGCGTAATCCGGGACTTCGATGAGCAGTTCTTC
CASSVIRDFDEQFF